This T cell receptor (beta chain) was sequenced in a study of vaccination and CD4 T cells after COVID-19. Treatment: roughly 10-day PBMC culture with coronavirus spike peptide pools or control peptides (ViraFEST assay). Sequencing of DNA taken from cultured CD4+ T cells relied on the Oncomine TCR Beta short-read assay. TCRdb passed the PCR reads through MiXCR, listing each CDR3 protein once. The sample includes roughly 10,000 distinct CDR3 sequences, under 50% of them seen just once. The CDR3 runs 15 residues. Germline-derived CDR1 and CDR2 are SGHTA and FQGNSA. Trimming took 0 bases from V and 4 from J, leaving 12 bases between them. This clonotype came up a few times. Its antigen is unidentified.

Source material: CD4+ T cells from blood, cultured in vitro. The source of this sequence is a human donor who had recovered from COVID-19. The gene calls are TRBV7-2 and TRBJ1-1; D perhaps matches TRBD1 (5 bases). The CDR3 region is CASSLARGWVTEAFF. In nucleotides, the CDR3 is TGTGCCAGCAGCTTAGCTAGGGGATGGGTCACTGAAGCTTTCTTT. Together with reference TRBV7-2 and TRBJ1-1, the CDR3 gives the full variable domain: GAGVSQSPSNKVTEKGKDVELRCDPISGHTALYWYRQSLGQGLEFLIYFQGNSAPDKSGLPSDRFSAERTGGSVSTLTIQRTQQEDSAVYLCASSLARGWVTEAFFGQGTRLTVV.